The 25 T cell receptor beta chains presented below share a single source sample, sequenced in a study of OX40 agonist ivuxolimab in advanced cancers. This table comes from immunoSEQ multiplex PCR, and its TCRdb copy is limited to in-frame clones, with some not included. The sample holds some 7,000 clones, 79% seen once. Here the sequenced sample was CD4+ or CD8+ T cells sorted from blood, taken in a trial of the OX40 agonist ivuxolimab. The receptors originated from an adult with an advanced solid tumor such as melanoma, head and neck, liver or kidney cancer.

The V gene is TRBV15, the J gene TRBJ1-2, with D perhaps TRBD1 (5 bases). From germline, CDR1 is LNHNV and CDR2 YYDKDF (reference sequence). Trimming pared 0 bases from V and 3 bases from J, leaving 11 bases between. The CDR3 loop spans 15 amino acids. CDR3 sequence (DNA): TGTGCCACCAGCAGAGATGAAATGGGGGACTATGGCTACACCTTC. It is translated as CATSRDEMGDYGYTF.

The DNA for the CDR3 is TGTGCCAGCAATCAGAGGGGGGAAGCTTTCTTT. Translation gives CASNQRGEAFF. V gene TRBV28 combines with J gene TRBJ1-1; TRBD1 is a possible D gene (6 bases). CDR3 length: 11 amino acids. The ends were cut back, 7 bases at V and 8 bases at J, with 11 bases in the middle. CDR1 is MDHEN, CDR2 SYDVKM, per germline. Full variable domain (remainder filled in from reference TRBV28 and TRBJ1-1): DVKVTQSSRYLVKRTGEKVFLECVQDMDHENMFWYRQDPGLGLRLIYFSYDVKMKEKGDIPEGYSVSREKKERFSLILESASTNQTSMYLCASNQRGEAFFGQGTRLTVV.

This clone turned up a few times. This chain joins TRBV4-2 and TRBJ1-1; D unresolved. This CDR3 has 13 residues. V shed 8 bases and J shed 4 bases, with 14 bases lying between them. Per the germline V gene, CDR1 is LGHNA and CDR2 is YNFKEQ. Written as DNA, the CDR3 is TGTGCCAGCGTCGCGGCTACAATCACTGAAGCTTTCTTT. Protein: CASVAATITEAFF.

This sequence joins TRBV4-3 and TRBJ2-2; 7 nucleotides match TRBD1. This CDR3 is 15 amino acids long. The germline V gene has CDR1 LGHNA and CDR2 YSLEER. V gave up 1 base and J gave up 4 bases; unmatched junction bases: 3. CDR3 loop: CASSQGTGTTGELFF. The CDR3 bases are TGCGCCAGCAGCCAAGGGACAGGAACCACCGGGGAGCTGTTTTTT.

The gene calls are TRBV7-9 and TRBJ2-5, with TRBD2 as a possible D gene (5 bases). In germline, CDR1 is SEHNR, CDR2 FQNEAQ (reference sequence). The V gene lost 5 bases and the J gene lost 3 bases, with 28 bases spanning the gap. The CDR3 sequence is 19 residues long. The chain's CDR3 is CASSLSRFASLNPKETQYF. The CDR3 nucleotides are TGTGCCAGCAGCCTTAGCAGGTTCGCTAGCCTCAACCCCAAAGAGACCCAGTACTTC.

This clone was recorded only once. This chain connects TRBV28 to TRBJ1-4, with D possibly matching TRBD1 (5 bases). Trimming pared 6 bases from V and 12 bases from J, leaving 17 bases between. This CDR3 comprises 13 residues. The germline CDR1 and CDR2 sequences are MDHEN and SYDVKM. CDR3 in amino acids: CASSTRGTVELFF. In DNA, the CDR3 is TGTGCCAGCAGCACCCGGGGGACGGTGGAACTGTTTTTT.

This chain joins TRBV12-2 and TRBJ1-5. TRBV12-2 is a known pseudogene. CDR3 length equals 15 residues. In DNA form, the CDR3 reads TGTGCAAGTCGCTTAGCGGGGAGGGAGAATCAGCCCCAGCATTTT. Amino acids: CASRLAGRENQPQHF.

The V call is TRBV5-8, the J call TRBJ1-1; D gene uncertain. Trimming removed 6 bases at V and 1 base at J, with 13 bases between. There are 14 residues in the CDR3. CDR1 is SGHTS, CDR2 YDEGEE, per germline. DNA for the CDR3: TGTGCCAGCAAACCGGGATTCGGGAACACTGAAGCTTTCTTT. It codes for CASKPGFGNTEAFF. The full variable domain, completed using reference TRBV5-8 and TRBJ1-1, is EAGVTQSPTHLIKTRGQQATLRCSPISGHTSVYWYQQALGLGLQFLLWYDEGEERNRGNFPPRFSGRQFPNYSSELNVNALELEDSALYLCASKPGFGNTEAFFGQGTRLTVV.

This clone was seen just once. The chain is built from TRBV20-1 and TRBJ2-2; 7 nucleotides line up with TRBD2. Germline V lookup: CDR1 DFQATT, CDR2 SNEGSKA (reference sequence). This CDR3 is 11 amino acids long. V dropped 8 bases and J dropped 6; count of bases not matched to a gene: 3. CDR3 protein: CSTGGPGELFF. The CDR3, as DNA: TGCAGTACGGGGGGACCCGGGGAGCTGTTTTTT.

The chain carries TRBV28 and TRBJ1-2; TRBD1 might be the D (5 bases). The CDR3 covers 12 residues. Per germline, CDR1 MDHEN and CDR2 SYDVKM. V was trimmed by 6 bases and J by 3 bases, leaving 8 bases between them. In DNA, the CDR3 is TGTGCCAGCAGGATAGGGGACTATGGCTACACCTTC. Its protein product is CASRIGDYGYTF.

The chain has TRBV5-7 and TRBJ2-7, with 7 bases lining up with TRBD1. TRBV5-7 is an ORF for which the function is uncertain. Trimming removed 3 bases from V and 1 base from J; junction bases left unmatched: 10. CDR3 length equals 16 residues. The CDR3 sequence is CASSSSGTALSYEQYF. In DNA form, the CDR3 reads TGTGCCAGCAGCTCCTCCGGGACAGCCCTTTCCTACGAGCAGTACTTC.

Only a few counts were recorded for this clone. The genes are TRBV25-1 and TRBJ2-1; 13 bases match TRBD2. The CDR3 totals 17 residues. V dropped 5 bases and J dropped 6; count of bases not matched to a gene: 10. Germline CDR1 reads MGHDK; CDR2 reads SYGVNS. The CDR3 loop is CASSPEGRTSGSNEQFF. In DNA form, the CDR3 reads TGTGCCAGCAGTCCCGAGGGTAGGACTAGCGGGAGCAATGAGCAGTTCTTC.

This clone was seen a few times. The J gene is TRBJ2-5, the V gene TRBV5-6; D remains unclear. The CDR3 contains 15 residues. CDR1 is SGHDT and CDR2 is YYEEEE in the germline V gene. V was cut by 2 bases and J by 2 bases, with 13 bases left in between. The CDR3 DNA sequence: TGTGCCAGCAGCTTTCGGCTAGAATTTCAAGAGACCCAGTACTTC. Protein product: CASSFRLEFQETQYF.

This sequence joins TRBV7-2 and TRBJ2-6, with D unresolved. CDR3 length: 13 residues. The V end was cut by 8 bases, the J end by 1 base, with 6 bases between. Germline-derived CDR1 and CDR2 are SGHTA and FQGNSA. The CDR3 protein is CASGHSGANVLTF. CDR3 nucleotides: TGTGCCAGCGGGCATTCTGGGGCCAACGTCCTGACTTTC.

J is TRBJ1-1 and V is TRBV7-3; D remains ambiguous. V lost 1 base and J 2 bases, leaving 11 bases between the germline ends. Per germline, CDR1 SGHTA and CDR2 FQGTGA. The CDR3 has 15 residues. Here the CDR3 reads CASSLSIGANTEAFF. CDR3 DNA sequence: TGTGCCAGCAGCTTAAGTATAGGAGCTAACACTGAAGCTTTCTTT. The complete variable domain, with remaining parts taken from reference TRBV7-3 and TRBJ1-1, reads GAGVSQTPSNKVTEKGKYVELRCDPISGHTALYWYRQSLGQGPEFLIYFQGTGAADDSGLPNDRFFAVRPEGSVSTLKIQRTERGDSAVYLCASSLSIGANTEAFFGQGTRLTVV.

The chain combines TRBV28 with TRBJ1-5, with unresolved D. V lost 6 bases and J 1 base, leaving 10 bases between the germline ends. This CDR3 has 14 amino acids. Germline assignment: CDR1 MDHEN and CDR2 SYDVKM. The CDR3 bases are TGTGCCAGCAGACCGGGTTCGAGCAATCAGCCCCAGCATTTT. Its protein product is CASRPGSSNQPQHF.

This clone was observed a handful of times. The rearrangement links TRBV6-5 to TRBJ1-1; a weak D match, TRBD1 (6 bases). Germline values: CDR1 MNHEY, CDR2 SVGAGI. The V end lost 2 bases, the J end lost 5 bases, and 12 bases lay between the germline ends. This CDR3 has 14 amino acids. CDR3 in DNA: TGTGCCAGCAGTTACGTCGAGGGGGAAACTGAAGCTTTCTTT. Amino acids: CASSYVEGETEAFF.

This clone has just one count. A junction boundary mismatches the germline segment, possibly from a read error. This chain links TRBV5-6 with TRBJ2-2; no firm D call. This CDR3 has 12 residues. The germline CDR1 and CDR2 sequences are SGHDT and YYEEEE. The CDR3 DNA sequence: TGCGCCAGCAGCCCGGTCGCCGGGGAGCTGTTTTTT. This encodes CASSPVAGELFF. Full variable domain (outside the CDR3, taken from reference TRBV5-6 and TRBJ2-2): DAGVTQSPTHLIKTRGQQVTLRCSPKSGHDTVSWYQQALGQGPQFIFQYYEEEERQRGNFPDRFSGHQFPNYSSELNVNALLLGDSALYLCASSPVAGELFFGEGSRLTVL.

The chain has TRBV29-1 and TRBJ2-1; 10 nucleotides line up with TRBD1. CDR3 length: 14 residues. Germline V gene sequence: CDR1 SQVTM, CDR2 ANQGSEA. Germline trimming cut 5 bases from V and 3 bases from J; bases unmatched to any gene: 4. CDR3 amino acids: CSVPGQGNYNEQFF. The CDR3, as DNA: TGCAGCGTTCCGGGACAGGGGAACTACAATGAGCAGTTCTTC.

The CDR3 sequence is CASSPHRDHEQYF. The CDR3 nucleotides read TGTGCCAGCAGCCCCCACAGGGATCACGAGCAGTACTTC. The chain uses TRBV11-2 and TRBJ2-7, with D possibly TRBD1 on 6 matching bases. V was trimmed by 5 bases and J by 5 bases, leaving 13 bases between them. In germline, CDR1 is SGHAT, CDR2 FQNNGV. The length of the CDR3 is 13 residues.

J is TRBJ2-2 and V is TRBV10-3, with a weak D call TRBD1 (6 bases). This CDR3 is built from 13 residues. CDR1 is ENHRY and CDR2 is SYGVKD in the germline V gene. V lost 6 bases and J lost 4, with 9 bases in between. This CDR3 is CAISRQATGELFF. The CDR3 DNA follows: TGTGCCATCAGCAGACAGGCCACCGGGGAGCTGTTTTTT.

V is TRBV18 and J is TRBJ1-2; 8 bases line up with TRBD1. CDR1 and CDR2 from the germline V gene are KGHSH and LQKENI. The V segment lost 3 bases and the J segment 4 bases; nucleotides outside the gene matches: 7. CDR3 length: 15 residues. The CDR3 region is CASSPFQGAAYGYTF. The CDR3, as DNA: TGTGCCAGCTCACCTTTCCAGGGGGCGGCCTATGGCTACACCTTC.

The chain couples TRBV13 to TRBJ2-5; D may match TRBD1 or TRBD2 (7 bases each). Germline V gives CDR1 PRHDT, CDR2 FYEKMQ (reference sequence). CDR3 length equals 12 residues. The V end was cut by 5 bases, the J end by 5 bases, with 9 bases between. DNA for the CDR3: TGTGCCAGCAGCCAGGGGGGGGAGACCCAGTACTTC. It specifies CASSQGGETQYF.

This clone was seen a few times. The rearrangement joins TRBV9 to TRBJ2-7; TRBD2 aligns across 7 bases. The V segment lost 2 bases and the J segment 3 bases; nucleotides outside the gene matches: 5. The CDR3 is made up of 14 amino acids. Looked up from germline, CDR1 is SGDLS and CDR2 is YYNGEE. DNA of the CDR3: TGTGCCAGCAGCGTTTCAGCGGGGATCTACGAGCAGTACTTC. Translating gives CASSVSAGIYEQYF.

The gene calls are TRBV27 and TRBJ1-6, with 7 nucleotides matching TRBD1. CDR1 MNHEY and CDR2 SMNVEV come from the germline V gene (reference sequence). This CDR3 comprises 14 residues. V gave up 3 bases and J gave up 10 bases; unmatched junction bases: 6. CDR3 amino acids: CASSLDRIASPLHF. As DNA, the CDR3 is TGTGCCAGCAGTTTGGACAGGATAGCGTCACCCCTCCACTTT.